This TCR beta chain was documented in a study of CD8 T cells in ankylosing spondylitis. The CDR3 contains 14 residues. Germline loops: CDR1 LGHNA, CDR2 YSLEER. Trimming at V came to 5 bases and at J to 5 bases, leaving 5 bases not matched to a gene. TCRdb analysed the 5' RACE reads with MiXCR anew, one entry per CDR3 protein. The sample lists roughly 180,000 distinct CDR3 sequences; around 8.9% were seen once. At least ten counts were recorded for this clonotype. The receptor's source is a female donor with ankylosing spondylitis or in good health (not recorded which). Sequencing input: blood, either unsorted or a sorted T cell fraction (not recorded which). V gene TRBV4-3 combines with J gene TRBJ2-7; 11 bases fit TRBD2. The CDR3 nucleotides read TGCGCCAGCAGCGACGGGACTAGCGGTCACGAGCAGTACTTC. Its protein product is CASSDGTSGHEQYF.